The rows below give T cell receptor beta chains drawn from one sample of a study of cytomegalovirus exposure and HLA in healthy donors. Here immunoSEQ multiplex PCR was the method, and the copy in TCRdb shows in-frame clones only, minus some. Among about 61,000 clones listed, 80% to 90% were seen once. The specimen sequenced was PBMCs. The receptors here all came from a man aged 25-40 years in good health and CMV-seropositive. Each CDR3 is given with its conserved first and last residue. Each record gives: V gene, J gene, CDR3 length, D gene, clone size, CDR3 DNA, CDR3 protein. The D gene is left open where the match is weak. The size of a clone is reported for some rows only, either as once, few or many, or as a class for expanded clones.

v_gene: TRBV19; j_gene: TRBJ2-1; len: 13; d_gene: TRBD2; abundance: -; CDR3nt: TGTGCCAGTAGTATCAGCGGGAGGGTTGAGCAGTTCTTC; CDR3aa: CASSISGRVEQFF
v_gene: TRBV4-3; j_gene: TRBJ1-3; len: 17; d_gene: TRBD1; abundance: -; CDR3nt: TGCGCCAGCAGCCCCCGGGACAGGCCGCTTCTCGGAAACACCATATATTTT; CDR3aa: CASSPRDRPLLGNTIYF
v_gene: TRBV9; j_gene: TRBJ2-3; len: 15; d_gene: TRBD2; abundance: -; CDR3nt: TGTGCCAGCAGCGTCGCTAGCGGGATGGTGAATACGCAGTATTTT; CDR3aa: CASSVASGMVNTQYF
v_gene: TRBV5-1; j_gene: TRBJ1-3; len: 11; d_gene: -; abundance: -; CDR3nt: TGCGCCAGCATCCAGGGGAACACCATATATTTT; CDR3aa: CASIQGNTIYF
v_gene: TRBV11-2; j_gene: TRBJ1-2; len: 15; d_gene: -; abundance: -; CDR3nt: TGTGCCAGCAGCTTAGAACGGGGTCGCAACTATGGCTACACCTTC; CDR3aa: CASSLERGRNYGYTF
v_gene: TRBV5-1; j_gene: TRBJ2-2; len: 16; d_gene: TRBD2; abundance: -; CDR3nt: TGCGCCAGCAGCTTCTCCGCGCGGCGGGAGACCGGGGAGCTGTTTTTT; CDR3aa: CASSFSARRETGELFF
v_gene: TRBV6-5; j_gene: TRBJ2-1; len: 15; d_gene: TRBD1; abundance: -; CDR3nt: TGTGCCAGCAGTTACCTTCGGACAGGGGGTGATGAGCAGTTCTTC; CDR3aa: CASSYLRTGGDEQFF
v_gene: TRBV7-3; j_gene: TRBJ2-1; len: 14; d_gene: TRBD1; abundance: -; CDR3nt: TGTGCCAGCAGCTTAACGGACAGGAACAATGAGCAGTTCTTC; CDR3aa: CASSLTDRNNEQFF
v_gene: TRBV11-2; j_gene: TRBJ2-1; len: 13; d_gene: -; abundance: once; CDR3nt: TGTGCCAGCAGCTTAGAGAGGATCAATGAGCAGTTCTTC; CDR3aa: CASSLERINEQFF
v_gene: TRBV29-1; j_gene: TRBJ1-3; len: 12; d_gene: -; abundance: -; CDR3nt: TGCAGCGTCTGGGAGGATGGAAACACCATATATTTT; CDR3aa: CSVWEDGNTIYF
v_gene: TRBV25-1; j_gene: TRBJ2-3; len: 15; d_gene: TRBD1; abundance: -; CDR3nt: TGTGCCAGCAGTGACCGGGACAGATACACAGATACGCAGTATTTT; CDR3aa: CASSDRDRYTDTQYF
v_gene: TRBV28; j_gene: TRBJ2-5; len: 11; d_gene: -; abundance: -; CDR3nt: TGTGCCAGCAGTTTGTCCCTGACCCAGTACTTC; CDR3aa: CASSLSLTQYF
v_gene: TRBV7-2; j_gene: TRBJ2-7; len: 11; d_gene: -; abundance: -; CDR3nt: TGTGCCAGCAGCTTGGAGTACGAGCAGTACTTC; CDR3aa: CASSLEYEQYF
v_gene: TRBV19; j_gene: TRBJ2-1; len: 13; d_gene: TRBD1; abundance: -; CDR3nt: TGTGCCAGTAGTGCCGACAGGGGGGATGAGCAGTTCTTC; CDR3aa: CASSADRGDEQFF
v_gene: TRBV5-4; j_gene: TRBJ1-1; len: 13; d_gene: -; abundance: few; CDR3nt: TGTGCCAGCAGTTCGGAGCTGAACACTGAAGCTTTCTTT; CDR3aa: CASSSELNTEAFF
v_gene: TRBV5-6; j_gene: TRBJ2-3; len: 14; d_gene: -; abundance: -; CDR3nt: TGTGCCAGCAGCTTCCCCCGACTCGGGGATACGCAGTATTTT; CDR3aa: CASSFPRLGDTQYF
v_gene: TRBV28; j_gene: TRBJ2-5; len: 14; d_gene: TRBD2; abundance: -; CDR3nt: TGTGCCAGCAGTCCGTGGACTAGTCCAGAGACCCAGTACTTC; CDR3aa: CASSPWTSPETQYF
v_gene: TRBV19; j_gene: TRBJ2-7; len: 15; d_gene: TRBD2; abundance: -; CDR3nt: TGTGCCAGTAGTATCGGCGGACTAGCGTCCTACGAGCAGTACTTC; CDR3aa: CASSIGGLASYEQYF
v_gene: TRBV6-6; j_gene: TRBJ1-6; len: 13; d_gene: -; abundance: -; CDR3nt: TGTGCCAGCAGTCCGTTTTCCGATTCACCCCTCCACTTT; CDR3aa: CASSPFSDSPLHF
v_gene: TRBV9; j_gene: TRBJ2-7; len: 14; d_gene: -; abundance: -; CDR3nt: TGTGCCAGCAGCGGGGGGGACTTCCCTTACGAGCAGTACTTC; CDR3aa: CASSGGDFPYEQYF
v_gene: TRBV19; j_gene: TRBJ2-4; len: 14; d_gene: TRBD2; abundance: -; CDR3nt: TGTGCCAGTGCTAGCGGGAGGGCCGGTAACATTCAGTACTTC; CDR3aa: CASASGRAGNIQYF
v_gene: TRBV29-1; j_gene: TRBJ2-3; len: 16; d_gene: TRBD1; abundance: -; CDR3nt: TGCAGCGTTATGGTAGGGACAGGGGGCGGAACAGATACGCAGTATTTT; CDR3aa: CSVMVGTGGGTDTQYF
v_gene: TRBV7-2; j_gene: TRBJ2-7; len: 14; d_gene: -; abundance: -; CDR3nt: TGTGCCAGCAGCTTAGAGGACAGAGACTACGAGCAGTACTTC; CDR3aa: CASSLEDRDYEQYF
v_gene: TRBV7-2; j_gene: TRBJ2-3; len: 12; d_gene: -; abundance: -; CDR3nt: TGTGCCAGCAGGGTAAGGGGAAGCGAGTCGTATTTT; CDR3aa: CASRVRGSESYF
v_gene: TRBV28; j_gene: TRBJ1-4; len: 14; d_gene: TRBD1; abundance: -; CDR3nt: TGTGCCGGATCCCCGACAGGGGGGAATGAAAAACTGTTTTTT; CDR3aa: CAGSPTGGNEKLFF
v_gene: TRBV11-3; j_gene: TRBJ2-1; len: 14; d_gene: -; abundance: -; CDR3nt: TGTGCCAGCAGCTCGACTAGCTCCTACAATGAGCAGTTCTTC; CDR3aa: CASSSTSSYNEQFF
v_gene: TRBV18; j_gene: TRBJ2-2; len: 18; d_gene: TRBD2; abundance: -; CDR3nt: TGTGCCAGCTCACCGGAGGTAGCGGGAGGCCGGGGCACCGGGGAGCTGTTTTTT; CDR3aa: CASSPEVAGGRGTGELFF
v_gene: TRBV19; j_gene: TRBJ1-3; len: 14; d_gene: -; abundance: -; CDR3nt: TGTGCCAGTAGTAACGGGGTCTCTGGAAACACCATATATTTT; CDR3aa: CASSNGVSGNTIYF
v_gene: TRBV5-4; j_gene: TRBJ2-1; len: 14; d_gene: TRBD1; abundance: once; CDR3nt: TGTGCCAGCAGCTTGGTGCAGGGGGCGGGCGAGCAGTTCTTC; CDR3aa: CASSLVQGAGEQFF
v_gene: TRBV6-1; j_gene: TRBJ2-5; len: 13; d_gene: -; abundance: -; CDR3nt: TGTGCCAGCAGCCTTCGGGGAGGTGAGACCCAGTACTTC; CDR3aa: CASSLRGGETQYF
v_gene: TRBV30; j_gene: TRBJ2-1; len: 16; d_gene: TRBD2; abundance: -; CDR3nt: TGTGCCTGGAGTCAACCGGGACTAGTGGTCTACAATGAGCAGTTCTTC; CDR3aa: CAWSQPGLVVYNEQFF
v_gene: TRBV6-1; j_gene: TRBJ2-7; len: 13; d_gene: -; abundance: -; CDR3nt: TGTGCCAGCAGTGCGTTCTATCCCTACGAGCAGTACTTC; CDR3aa: CASSAFYPYEQYF
v_gene: TRBV5-4; j_gene: TRBJ1-1; len: 12; d_gene: -; abundance: -; CDR3nt: TGTGCCAGCGGACTTATGAACACTGAAGCTTTCTTT; CDR3aa: CASGLMNTEAFF
v_gene: TRBV19; j_gene: TRBJ2-2; len: 16; d_gene: TRBD1; abundance: -; CDR3nt: TGTGCCAGTAGTATTTTGGGACAGCTTACTACCGGGGAGCTGTTTTTT; CDR3aa: CASSILGQLTTGELFF
v_gene: TRBV11-3; j_gene: TRBJ2-5; len: 13; d_gene: -; abundance: -; CDR3nt: TGTGCCAGCAGCTTTCGAGGGTTAGAGACCCAGTACTTC; CDR3aa: CASSFRGLETQYF
v_gene: TRBV5-4; j_gene: TRBJ2-6; len: 17; d_gene: TRBD1; abundance: -; CDR3nt: TGTGCCAGCAGACGGGCAGGGGGCGTCTCTGGGGCCAACGTCCTGACTTTC; CDR3aa: CASRRAGGVSGANVLTF
v_gene: TRBV5-1; j_gene: TRBJ2-7; len: 13; d_gene: -; abundance: -; CDR3nt: TGCGCCAGCAGCTTGGTCGTCGGGAACGAGCAGTACTTC; CDR3aa: CASSLVVGNEQYF
v_gene: TRBV5-1; j_gene: TRBJ1-1; len: 14; d_gene: TRBD1; abundance: -; CDR3nt: TGCGCCAGCAGCGCTGACAGGGGGCATAATGAAGCTTTCTTT; CDR3aa: CASSADRGHNEAFF
v_gene: TRBV29-1; j_gene: TRBJ2-7; len: 15; d_gene: -; abundance: -; CDR3nt: TGCAGCGCTGCCCTCACCCGGGACACCTCCTACGAGCAGTACTTC; CDR3aa: CSAALTRDTSYEQYF
v_gene: TRBV4-3; j_gene: TRBJ2-2; len: 19; d_gene: TRBD2; abundance: -; CDR3nt: TGCGCCAGCAGCCAAGATCGGACGGGACTAGCGGGTTCTACCGGGGAGCTGTTTTTT; CDR3aa: CASSQDRTGLAGSTGELFF
v_gene: TRBV27; j_gene: TRBJ1-2; len: 13; d_gene: TRBD1; abundance: -; CDR3nt: TGTGCCAGCAGTTTTGCAGGGGGCTATGGCTACACCTTC; CDR3aa: CASSFAGGYGYTF
v_gene: TRBV6-1; j_gene: TRBJ2-2; len: 15; d_gene: -; abundance: once; CDR3nt: TGTGCCAGCAGCGTTGAAGGAGACAACACCGGGGAGCTGTTTTTT; CDR3aa: CASSVEGDNTGELFF
v_gene: TRBV19; j_gene: TRBJ2-1; len: 16; d_gene: TRBD2; abundance: -; CDR3nt: TGTGCCAGTAGTAGGCGGGGGGCGGGAGCACCCAATGAGCAGTTCTTC; CDR3aa: CASSRRGAGAPNEQFF
v_gene: TRBV5-8; j_gene: TRBJ2-7; len: 12; d_gene: -; abundance: -; CDR3nt: TGTGCCAGCAGCTTGACTACCTACGAGCAGTACTTC; CDR3aa: CASSLTTYEQYF
v_gene: TRBV11-2; j_gene: TRBJ1-1; len: 15; d_gene: -; abundance: once; CDR3nt: TGTGCCAGCAGTTTAGGGGTTTCGTTCAGGGAAACAGCTTTCTTT; CDR3aa: CASSLGVSFRETAFF
v_gene: TRBV28; j_gene: TRBJ1-6; len: 17; d_gene: TRBD1; abundance: -; CDR3nt: TGTGCCAGCAGTGTTATCCGGGACAGGGGGCTGGATTCACCCCTCCACTTT; CDR3aa: CASSVIRDRGLDSPLHF
v_gene: TRBV11-3; j_gene: TRBJ1-1; len: 13; d_gene: TRBD1; abundance: -; CDR3nt: TGTGCCAGCAGCATAACAGGGGAAACTGAAGCTTTCTTT; CDR3aa: CASSITGETEAFF
v_gene: TRBV9; j_gene: TRBJ2-5; len: 15; d_gene: TRBD1; abundance: -; CDR3nt: TGTGCCAGCAGCGGTTGGACAGGGGAAGAAGAGACCCAGTACTTC; CDR3aa: CASSGWTGEEETQYF
v_gene: TRBV19; j_gene: TRBJ2-6; len: 17; d_gene: TRBD1; abundance: -; CDR3nt: TGTGCCAGTAGTATAGGGACAGGGAGAACTGGGGCCAACGTCCTGACTTTC; CDR3aa: CASSIGTGRTGANVLTF
v_gene: TRBV28; j_gene: TRBJ2-7; len: 13; d_gene: TRBD2; abundance: -; CDR3nt: TGTGCCATCCGGGGGGGGGCGTCCTACGAGCAGTACTTC; CDR3aa: CAIRGGASYEQYF
v_gene: TRBV6-1; j_gene: TRBJ1-4; len: 14; d_gene: -; abundance: -; CDR3nt: TGTGCCAGCAGTGAAGCGGAGGAGGGTGAAAAACTGTTTTTT; CDR3aa: CASSEAEEGEKLFF
v_gene: TRBV7-3; j_gene: TRBJ1-1; len: 13; d_gene: TRBD1; abundance: -; CDR3nt: TGTGCCAGCGGGACAGGGCCTAACACTGAAGCTTTCTTT; CDR3aa: CASGTGPNTEAFF
v_gene: TRBV11-2; j_gene: TRBJ1-5; len: 15; d_gene: TRBD1; abundance: -; CDR3nt: TGTGCCAGCAGCTTAGCAGGGGGCGGCAATCAGCCCCAGCATTTT; CDR3aa: CASSLAGGGNQPQHF
v_gene: TRBV11-3; j_gene: TRBJ2-7; len: 13; d_gene: TRBD1; abundance: -; CDR3nt: TGTGCCAGCAGCATACAGGGGGTAGGCGAGCAGTACTTC; CDR3aa: CASSIQGVGEQYF